In this sample, the clone carrying this T cell receptor beta chain turned up a few times. This specimen belongs to a study of identical twins. Each CDR3 protein gets one entry after TCRdb re-called the 5' RACE reads with MiXCR. The data contain about 900,000 distinct CDR3 sequences, 12% of them singletons. The CDR3 has 14 amino acids. V lost 0 bases and J lost 6; bases outside the gene matches: 1. From germline, CDR1 is SEHNR and CDR2 FQNEAQ (reference sequence). The same data also went into a second study, on yellow fever vaccine responses in identical twins.

The chain combines TRBV7-9 with TRBJ2-2; 7 nucleotides align to TRBD1. The sequenced sample consisted of PBMCs. The receptor comes from a young woman in good health. Here the CDR3 reads CASSLAGTAGELFF. The CDR3 DNA sequence: TGTGCCAGCAGCTTAGCTGGGACAGCCGGGGAGCTGTTTTTT.